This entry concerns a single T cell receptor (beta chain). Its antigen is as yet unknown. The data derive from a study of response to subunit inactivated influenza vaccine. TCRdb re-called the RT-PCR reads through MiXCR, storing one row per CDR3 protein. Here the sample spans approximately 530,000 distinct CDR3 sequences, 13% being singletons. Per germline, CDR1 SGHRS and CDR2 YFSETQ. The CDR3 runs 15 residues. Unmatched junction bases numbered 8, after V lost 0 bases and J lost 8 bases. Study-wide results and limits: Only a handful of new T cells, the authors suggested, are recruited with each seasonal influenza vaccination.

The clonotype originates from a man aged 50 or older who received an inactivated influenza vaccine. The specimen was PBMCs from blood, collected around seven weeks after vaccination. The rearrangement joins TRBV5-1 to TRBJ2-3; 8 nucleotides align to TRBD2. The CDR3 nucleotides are TGCGCCAGCAGCTTGGCTGCTAGCGGGTCACGTACGCAGTATTTT. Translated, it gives CASSLAASGSRTQYF. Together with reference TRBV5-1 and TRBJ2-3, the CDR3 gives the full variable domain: KAGVTQTPRYLIKTRGQQVTLSCSPISGHRSVSWYQQTPGQGLQFLFEYFSETQRNKGNFPGRFSGRQFSNSRSEMNVSTLELGDSALYLCASSLAASGSRTQYFGPGTRLTVL.